Included here is one T cell receptor beta chain sequence, with context. V was clipped by 4 bases and J by 5 bases, with 9 bases between them. The CDR3 runs 13 residues. Germline V lookup: CDR1 MDHEN, CDR2 SYDVKM. These data come from a study of OX40 agonist ivuxolimab in advanced cancers. This table comes from immunoSEQ multiplex PCR, and its TCRdb copy is limited to in-frame clones, with some not included. Of approximately 49,000 clones in the sample, around 81% were seen once. The sample was CD4+ or CD8+ T cells sorted from blood, taken in a trial of the OX40 agonist ivuxolimab. This TCR came from an adult with an advanced solid tumor such as melanoma, head and neck, liver or kidney cancer. The V and J genes are TRBV28 and TRBJ2-4; D unclear. The CDR3: CASSYQLQNIQYF. The CDR3 region has the DNA TGTGCCAGCAGTTACCAATTACAAAACATTCAGTACTTC.